This is a list of T cell receptor beta chains from one sample in a study of Graves' ophthalmopathy and Graves' hyperthyroidism. Each CDR3 protein gets one entry after TCRdb re-called the multiplex PCR reads with MiXCR. The profile shows more than 300,000 distinct CDR3 sequences, approximately 18% of them singletons. Sequencing was performed on peripheral blood. The receptors were gathered from an adult woman with stable Graves' hyperthyroidism. Each CDR3 is given with its conserved first and last residue. The order of the fields is V gene, clone size, D gene, J gene, CDR3 DNA, CDR3 protein. A D gene is named only where the DNA matches it firmly. Only some rows state a clone size, as once, few, many or a class for expanded clones.

TRBV7-9	many	NA	TRBJ1-1	TGTGCCGCCAGACAGGAGAACACTGAAGCTTTCTTT	CAARQENTEAFF
TRBV5-1	many	TRBD1	TRBJ2-7	TGCGCCAGCAGCTTGGAGGGACAGGGACCCCACGAGCAGTACTTC	CASSLEGQGPHEQYF
TRBV20-1	many	TRBD1	TRBJ2-2	TGCAGTGCTGGGACAGGGGCCACCGGGGAGCTGTTTTTT	CSAGTGATGELFF
TRBV27	many	TRBD2	TRBJ2-5	TGTGCCAGCAGTTCCCCACAGCGGGAGGGCCTGGAGACCCAGTACTTC	CASSSPQREGLETQYF
TRBV9	few	TRBD1	TRBJ2-2	TGTGCCAGCAGCGTAGCTATGCGGACAGGAAACACCGGGGAGCTGTTTTTT	CASSVAMRTGNTGELFF
TRBV24-1	NA	NA	TRBJ2-2	TGTGCCACCAGTGATCAAGGGACCCCGAACACCGGGGAGCTGTTTTTT	CATSDQGTPNTGELFF
TRBV9	many	TRBD1	TRBJ1-6	TGTGCCAGCAGCGTTACCGGGACAGGGGGGAATTCACCCCTCCACTTT	CASSVTGTGGNSPLHF
TRBV20-1	NA	NA	TRBJ1-1	TGCAGTGATCGAATAGGGCCGGGGGCGACAACTGAAGCTTTCTTT	CSDRIGPGATTEAFF
TRBV5-6	NA	TRBD1	TRBJ1-3	TGTGCCAGCAGCTTCGGGACAGAACAGGAAAACACCATATATTTT	CASSFGTEQENTIYF
TRBV28	many	NA	TRBJ1-2	TGTGCCAGCAGCCCCGACGGACGTTATGGCTACACCTTC	CASSPDGRYGYTF
TRBV2	many	TRBD2	TRBJ2-7	TGTGCCAGCGTGGGGACTAGCGGGTACCAGTACGAGCAGTACTTC	CASVGTSGYQYEQYF
TRBV12-3/TRBV12-4	many	NA	TRBJ1-1	TGTGCCTCCCGACGGCAGAACACTGAAGCTTTCTTT	CASRRQNTEAFF
TRBV29-1	NA	NA	TRBJ2-5	TGCAGCGTTGAAGAGGGTGGGGTAGTTGAGACCCAGTACTTC	CSVEEGGVVETQYF